The rows below give T cell receptor beta chains drawn from one sample of a study of memory CD4+ T cells and cytomegalovirus serostatus. Method: immunoSEQ multiplex PCR; TCRdb's copy keeps in-frame clones and lacks some. The sample consists of 25,000 to 30,000 clones, approximately 80% of them appearing once. The sequencing input was memory CD4+ T cells from blood. These TCRs come from an adult in good health and CMV-seronegative. The CDR3 runs from the conserved cysteine through the conserved F or W. D genes are given only for firm matches. For some rows the clone size is stated as once, few or many, or as a class when expanded; others skip it.

v_gene: TRBV4-2
len: 16
j_gene: TRBJ2-7
abundance: .
d_gene: .
CDR3aa: CASSQGASRQGNEQYF
CDR3nt: TGTGCCAGCAGCCAAGGGGCTAGCCGGCAGGGGAACGAGCAGTACTTC

v_gene: TRBV25-1
len: 12
j_gene: TRBJ1-2
abundance: .
d_gene: .
CDR3aa: CASSEGNYGYTF
CDR3nt: TGTGCCAGCAGTGAAGGAAACTATGGCTACACCTTC

v_gene: TRBV28
len: 14
j_gene: TRBJ1-2
abundance: .
d_gene: TRBD1
CDR3aa: CASSFRTGHYGYTF
CDR3nt: TGTGCCAGCAGTTTTCGGACAGGGCACTATGGCTACACCTTC

v_gene: TRBV6-5
len: 15
j_gene: TRBJ1-3
abundance: .
d_gene: .
CDR3aa: CASRLQEGSGNTIYF
CDR3nt: TGTGCCAGCAGACTACAGGAAGGTTCTGGAAACACCATATATTTT

v_gene: TRBV28
len: 14
j_gene: TRBJ1-5
abundance: .
d_gene: .
CDR3aa: CASSLYQGNQPQHF
CDR3nt: TGTGCCAGCAGTTTATATCAGGGAAATCAGCCCCAGCATTTT

v_gene: TRBV6-1
len: 14
j_gene: TRBJ1-4
abundance: .
d_gene: .
CDR3aa: CASSENRANEKLFF
CDR3nt: TGTGCCAGCAGTGAAAACAGGGCTAATGAAAAACTGTTTTTT

v_gene: TRBV4-2
len: 16
j_gene: TRBJ2-1
abundance: few
d_gene: TRBD2
CDR3aa: CASSQDRGGNYNEQFF
CDR3nt: TGTGCCAGCAGCCAAGATCGGGGAGGGAACTACAATGAGCAGTTCTTC

v_gene: TRBV19
len: 14
j_gene: TRBJ2-4
abundance: .
d_gene: .
CDR3aa: CASTPRGVRNIQYF
CDR3nt: TGTGCCAGTACCCCGAGGGGAGTCCGTAACATTCAGTACTTC

v_gene: TRBV2
len: 16
j_gene: TRBJ1-3
abundance: .
d_gene: .
CDR3aa: CASRYGRQHSGNTIYF
CDR3nt: TGTGCCAGCAGATACGGGCGACAGCACTCTGGAAACACCATATATTTT

v_gene: TRBV5-1
len: 13
j_gene: TRBJ2-7
abundance: .
d_gene: .
CDR3aa: CASSLAPFGEQYF
CDR3nt: TGCGCCAGCAGCTTGGCCCCTTTTGGGGAGCAGTACTTC

v_gene: TRBV4-3
len: 17
j_gene: TRBJ2-3
abundance: .
d_gene: TRBD2
CDR3aa: CASSQDLGGRDADTQYF
CDR3nt: TGCGCCAGCAGCCAAGATCTGGGCGGGAGGGATGCAGATACGCAGTATTTT

v_gene: TRBV6-5
len: 15
j_gene: TRBJ2-7
abundance: .
d_gene: TRBD2
CDR3aa: CASSTRLAGTYEQYF
CDR3nt: TGTGCCAGCAGTACAAGACTAGCGGGAACCTACGAGCAGTACTTC

v_gene: TRBV5-1
len: 15
j_gene: TRBJ2-5
abundance: once
d_gene: TRBD2
CDR3aa: CASSGDAGGQETQYF
CDR3nt: TGCGCCAGCAGCGGGGACGCGGGGGGCCAAGAGACCCAGTACTTC

v_gene: TRBV5-6
len: 15
j_gene: TRBJ1-6
abundance: medium-sized
d_gene: .
CDR3aa: CASSLVQGFNSPLHF
CDR3nt: TGTGCCAGCAGCTTGGTCCAGGGGTTTAATTCACCCCTCCACTTT

v_gene: TRBV5-6
len: 15
j_gene: TRBJ2-7
abundance: .
d_gene: .
CDR3aa: CASSAYRVFAYEQYF
CDR3nt: TGTGCCAGCAGCGCATATCGGGTATTCGCCTACGAGCAGTACTTC

v_gene: TRBV14
len: 13
j_gene: TRBJ1-1
abundance: .
d_gene: .
CDR3aa: CASTGFMNTEAFF
CDR3nt: TGTGCCAGCACGGGGTTCATGAACACTGAAGCTTTCTTT

v_gene: TRBV10-3
len: 14
j_gene: TRBJ2-5
abundance: .
d_gene: TRBD2
CDR3aa: CAISGGGLQETQYF
CDR3nt: TGTGCCATCAGTGGGGGGGGACTACAAGAGACCCAGTACTTC

v_gene: TRBV19
len: 12
j_gene: TRBJ1-2
abundance: .
d_gene: .
CDR3aa: CASSIGTGGYTF
CDR3nt: TGTGCCAGTAGTATAGGGACTGGCGGCTACACCTTC

v_gene: TRBV5-1
len: 14
j_gene: TRBJ1-5
abundance: .
d_gene: TRBD1
CDR3aa: CASSTGTGGQPQHF
CDR3nt: TGCGCCAGCAGCACTGGGACAGGGGGGCAGCCCCAGCATTTT

v_gene: TRBV5-6
len: 13
j_gene: TRBJ2-7
abundance: .
d_gene: .
CDR3aa: CASSLAQIYEQYF
CDR3nt: TGTGCCAGCAGCTTGGCTCAGATCTACGAGCAGTACTTC

v_gene: TRBV30
len: 13
j_gene: TRBJ2-7
abundance: .
d_gene: .
CDR3aa: CAWSFGPLGVQYF
CDR3nt: TGTGCCTGGAGTTTCGGCCCCCTGGGGGTGCAGTACTTC

v_gene: TRBV30
len: 12
j_gene: TRBJ1-3
abundance: .
d_gene: .
CDR3aa: CAGRGSGNTIYF
CDR3nt: TGTGCGGGGAGGGGGTCTGGAAACACCATATATTTT

v_gene: TRBV6-5
len: 12
j_gene: TRBJ1-2
abundance: .
d_gene: TRBD1
CDR3aa: CASSGDRGGYTF
CDR3nt: TGTGCCAGCAGTGGAGACAGGGGCGGCTACACCTTC

v_gene: TRBV5-4
len: 15
j_gene: TRBJ1-2
abundance: .
d_gene: TRBD1
CDR3aa: CASSRSGQGDYGYTF
CDR3nt: TGTGCCAGCAGCCGATCCGGACAGGGGGACTATGGCTACACCTTC

v_gene: TRBV11-3
len: 14
j_gene: TRBJ2-7
abundance: .
d_gene: TRBD2
CDR3aa: CASSSSGSMNEQYF
CDR3nt: TGTGCCAGCAGCTCCAGCGGGAGTATGAACGAGCAGTACTTC

v_gene: TRBV18
len: 17
j_gene: TRBJ1-1
abundance: .
d_gene: TRBD1
CDR3aa: CASSRQGGSPMNTEAFF
CDR3nt: TGTGCCAGCTCACGACAGGGTGGATCGCCCATGAACACTGAAGCTTTCTTT

v_gene: TRBV29-1
len: 14
j_gene: TRBJ2-7
abundance: .
d_gene: TRBD1
CDR3aa: CSIRTGQGSSEQYF
CDR3nt: TGCAGCATCCGAACCGGACAGGGAAGTTCCGAGCAGTACTTC

v_gene: TRBV7-2
len: 16
j_gene: TRBJ1-2
abundance: .
d_gene: .
CDR3aa: CASSSMTGPISYGYTF
CDR3nt: TGTGCCAGCAGCTCAATGACAGGCCCCATAAGTTATGGCTACACCTTC

v_gene: TRBV2
len: 11
j_gene: TRBJ1-1
abundance: .
d_gene: .
CDR3aa: CASSELGEAFF
CDR3nt: TGTGCCAGCAGTGAACTGGGGGAAGCTTTCTTT

v_gene: TRBV2
len: 14
j_gene: TRBJ2-7
abundance: .
d_gene: TRBD1
CDR3aa: CASRNGDSNSEQYF
CDR3nt: TGTGCCAGCAGGAACGGGGACAGCAATAGCGAGCAGTACTTC

v_gene: TRBV19
len: 13
j_gene: TRBJ1-1
abundance: few
d_gene: .
CDR3aa: CASSSGGNTEAFF
CDR3nt: TGTGCCAGTAGCTCGGGGGGGAACACTGAAGCTTTCTTT

v_gene: TRBV5-1
len: 15
j_gene: TRBJ1-4
abundance: .
d_gene: .
CDR3aa: CASSFSGKLNEKLFF
CDR3nt: TGCGCCAGCAGCTTCTCAGGAAAACTAAATGAAAAACTGTTTTTT

v_gene: TRBV4-2
len: 15
j_gene: TRBJ1-1
abundance: .
d_gene: .
CDR3aa: CASSQAGQGNTEAFF
CDR3nt: TGTGCCAGCAGCCAAGCTGGGCAGGGGAACACTGAAGCTTTCTTT

v_gene: TRBV30
len: 15
j_gene: TRBJ2-1
abundance: .
d_gene: TRBD2
CDR3aa: CAWNPGLAGGTEQFF
CDR3nt: TGTGCCTGGAATCCAGGACTAGCGGGGGGTACGGAGCAGTTCTTC

v_gene: TRBV7-8
len: 14
j_gene: TRBJ2-7
abundance: medium-sized
d_gene: .
CDR3aa: CASSLGEMGYEQYF
CDR3nt: TGTGCCAGCAGCTTGGGGGAGATGGGCTACGAGCAGTACTTC

v_gene: TRBV5-1
len: 15
j_gene: TRBJ2-7
abundance: few
d_gene: .
CDR3aa: CASSLSPGDPYEQYF
CDR3nt: TGCGCCAGCAGCTTGAGTCCGGGCGACCCATACGAGCAGTACTTC